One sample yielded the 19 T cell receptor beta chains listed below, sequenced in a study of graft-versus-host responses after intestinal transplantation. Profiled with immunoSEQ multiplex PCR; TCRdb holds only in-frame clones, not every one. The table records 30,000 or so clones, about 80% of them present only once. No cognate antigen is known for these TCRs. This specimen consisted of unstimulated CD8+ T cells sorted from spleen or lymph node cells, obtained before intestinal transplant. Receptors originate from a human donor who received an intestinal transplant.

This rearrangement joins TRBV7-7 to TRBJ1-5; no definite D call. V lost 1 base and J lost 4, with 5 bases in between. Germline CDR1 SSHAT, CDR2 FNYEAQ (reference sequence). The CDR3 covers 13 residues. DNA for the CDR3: TGTGCCAGCAGCTTAGGGAGGAATCAGCCCCAGCATTTT. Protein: CASSLGRNQPQHF.

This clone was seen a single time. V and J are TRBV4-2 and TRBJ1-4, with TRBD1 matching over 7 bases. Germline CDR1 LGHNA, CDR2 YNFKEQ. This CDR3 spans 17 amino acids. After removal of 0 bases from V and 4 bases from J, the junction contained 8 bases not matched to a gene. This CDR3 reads CASSQDPAGTVNEKLFF. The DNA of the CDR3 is TGTGCCAGCAGCCAAGATCCAGCCGGGACAGTTAATGAAAAACTGTTTTTT.

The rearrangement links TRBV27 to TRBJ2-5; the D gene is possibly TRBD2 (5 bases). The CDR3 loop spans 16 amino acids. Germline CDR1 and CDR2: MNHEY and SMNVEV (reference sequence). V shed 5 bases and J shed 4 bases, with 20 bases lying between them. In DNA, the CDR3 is TGTGCCAGCAGTATCCTAGCCGGTTATGCCCCAGAGACCCAGTACTTC. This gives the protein CASSILAGYAPETQYF.

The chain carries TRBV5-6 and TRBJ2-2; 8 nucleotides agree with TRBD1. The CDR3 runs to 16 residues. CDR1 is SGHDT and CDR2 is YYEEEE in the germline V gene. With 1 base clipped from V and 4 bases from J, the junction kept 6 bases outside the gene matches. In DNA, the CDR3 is TGTGCCAGCAGCTTGAGTGGGACAGGAGCCACCGGGGAGCTGTTTTTT. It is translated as CASSLSGTGATGELFF.

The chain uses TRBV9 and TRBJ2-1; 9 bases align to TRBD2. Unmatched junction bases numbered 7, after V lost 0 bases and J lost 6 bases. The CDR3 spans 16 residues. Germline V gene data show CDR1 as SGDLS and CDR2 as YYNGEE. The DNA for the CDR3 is TGTGCCAGCAGCGTAGTGGCTAGCGGGGTAGGCAATGAGCAGTTCTTC. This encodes CASSVVASGVGNEQFF.

In DNA form, the CDR3 reads TGTGCCAGCAGCTTGACCCCCAGTTTGGGCTTCTATGGCTACACCTTC. It codes for CASSLTPSLGFYGYTF. The genes are TRBV5-4 and TRBJ1-2; no definite D call. Per the germline V gene, CDR1 is SGHNT and CDR2 is YYREEE (reference sequence). The CDR3 is made up of 16 amino acids. V gave up 1 base and J gave up 4 bases, with 17 bases separating them.

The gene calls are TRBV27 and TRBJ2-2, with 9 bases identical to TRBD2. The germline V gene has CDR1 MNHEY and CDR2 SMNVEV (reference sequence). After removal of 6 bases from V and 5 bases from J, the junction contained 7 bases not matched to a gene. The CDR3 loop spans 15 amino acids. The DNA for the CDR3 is TGTGCCAGCAGGACCTACGCGGGGGGGACCGGGGAGCTGTTTTTT. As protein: CASRTYAGGTGELFF.

This CDR3 reads CASSQARGHEQYF. CDR3 DNA sequence: TGTGCCAGCAGCCAAGCCAGGGGTCACGAGCAGTACTTC. This chain uses TRBV14 with TRBJ2-7, with D perhaps TRBD1 (6 bases). Germline CDR1 and CDR2: SGHDN and FVKESK. Trimming pared 1 base from V and 5 bases from J, leaving 9 bases between. The CDR3 runs 13 residues.

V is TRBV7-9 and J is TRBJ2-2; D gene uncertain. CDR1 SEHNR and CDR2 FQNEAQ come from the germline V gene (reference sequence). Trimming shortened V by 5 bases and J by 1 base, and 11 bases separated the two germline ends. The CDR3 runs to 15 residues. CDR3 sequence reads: CASSKTDRNTGELFF. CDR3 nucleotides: TGTGCCAGCAGCAAAACAGATAGGAACACCGGGGAGCTGTTTTTT.

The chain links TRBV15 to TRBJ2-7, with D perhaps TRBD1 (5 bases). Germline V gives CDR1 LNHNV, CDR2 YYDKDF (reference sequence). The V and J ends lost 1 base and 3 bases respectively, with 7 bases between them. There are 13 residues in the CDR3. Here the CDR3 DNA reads TGTGCCACCAGCAGAGGGGGCAACTACGAGCAGTACTTC. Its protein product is CATSRGGNYEQYF.

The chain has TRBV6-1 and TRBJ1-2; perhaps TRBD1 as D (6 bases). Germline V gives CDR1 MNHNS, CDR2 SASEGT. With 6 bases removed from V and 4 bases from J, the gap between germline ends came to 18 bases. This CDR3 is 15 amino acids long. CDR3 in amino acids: CASSLGQPIPYGYTF. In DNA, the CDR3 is TGTGCCAGCAGCTTAGGACAGCCGATCCCCTATGGCTACACCTTC.

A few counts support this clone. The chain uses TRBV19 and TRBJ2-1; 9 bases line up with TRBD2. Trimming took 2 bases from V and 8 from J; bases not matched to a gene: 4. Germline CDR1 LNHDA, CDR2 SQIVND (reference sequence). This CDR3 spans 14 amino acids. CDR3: CASSILAGFHEQFF. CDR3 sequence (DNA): TGTGCCAGTAGTATACTAGCGGGGTTCCATGAGCAGTTCTTC.

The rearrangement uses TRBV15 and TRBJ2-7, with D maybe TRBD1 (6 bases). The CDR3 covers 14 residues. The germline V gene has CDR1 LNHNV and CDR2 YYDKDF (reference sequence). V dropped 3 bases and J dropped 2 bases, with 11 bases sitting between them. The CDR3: CATSSQGPAYEQYF. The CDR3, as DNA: TGTGCCACCAGCAGCCAGGGGCCCGCCTACGAGCAGTACTTC.

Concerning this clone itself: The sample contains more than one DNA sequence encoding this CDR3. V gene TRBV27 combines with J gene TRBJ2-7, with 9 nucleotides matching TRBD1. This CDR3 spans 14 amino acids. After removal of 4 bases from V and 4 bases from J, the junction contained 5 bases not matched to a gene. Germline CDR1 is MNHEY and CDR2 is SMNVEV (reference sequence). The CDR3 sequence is CASSSTGGAYEQYF. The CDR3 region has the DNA TGTGCCAGCAGTTCGACAGGGGGAGCGTACGAGCAGTACTTC.

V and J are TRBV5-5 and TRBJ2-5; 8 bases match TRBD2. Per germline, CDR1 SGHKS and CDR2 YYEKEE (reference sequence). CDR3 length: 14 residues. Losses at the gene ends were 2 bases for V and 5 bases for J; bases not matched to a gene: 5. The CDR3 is CASSFHGRGETQYF. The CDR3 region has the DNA TGTGCCAGCAGCTTTCACGGGAGGGGGGAGACCCAGTACTTC.

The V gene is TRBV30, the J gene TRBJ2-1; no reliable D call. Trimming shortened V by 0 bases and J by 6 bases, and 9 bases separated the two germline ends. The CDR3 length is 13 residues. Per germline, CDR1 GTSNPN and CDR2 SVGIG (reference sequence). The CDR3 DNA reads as TGTGCCTGGAGTGTACTAATGGGCAATGAGCAGTTCTTC. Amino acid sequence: CAWSVLMGNEQFF.

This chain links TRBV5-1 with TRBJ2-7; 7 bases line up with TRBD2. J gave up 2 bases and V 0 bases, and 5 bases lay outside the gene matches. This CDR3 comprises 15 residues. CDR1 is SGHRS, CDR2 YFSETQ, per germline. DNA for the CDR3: TGCGCCAGCAGCTTGGCTATGGGACTAACCTACGAGCAGTACTTC. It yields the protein CASSLAMGLTYEQYF. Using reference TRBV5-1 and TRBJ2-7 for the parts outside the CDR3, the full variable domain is KAGVTQTPRYLIKTRGQQVTLSCSPISGHRSVSWYQQTPGQGLQFLFEYFSETQRNKGNFPGRFSGRQFSNSRSEMNVSTLELGDSALYLCASSLAMGLTYEQYFGPGTRLTVT.

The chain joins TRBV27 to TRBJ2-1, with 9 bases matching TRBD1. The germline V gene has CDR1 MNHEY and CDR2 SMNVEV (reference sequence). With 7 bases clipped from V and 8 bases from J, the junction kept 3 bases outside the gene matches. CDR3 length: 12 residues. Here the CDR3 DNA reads TGTGCCAGCACAACAGGGGGCCATGAGCAGTTCTTC. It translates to CASTTGGHEQFF.

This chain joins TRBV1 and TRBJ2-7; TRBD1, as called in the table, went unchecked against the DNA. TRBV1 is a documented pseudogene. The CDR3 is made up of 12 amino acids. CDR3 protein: CTSSHGRNEQYF. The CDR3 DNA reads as TGCACCAGCAGCCATGGCAGGAACGAGCAGTACTTC.